The next 5 T cell receptor beta chains were all read from a single sample in a study of blood T cell repertoires in COVID-19. Some clones are missing from TCRdb's copy, which holds only in-frame ones; the method was immunoSEQ multiplex PCR. This repertoire shows approximately 120,000 clones, around 78% found once; its top ten account for more than 10%. Sequenced input: peripheral blood. Receptor source: a human donor in a cohort sampled during active COVID-19.

This chain uses TRBV5-1 with TRBJ2-3; 8 bases agree with TRBD1. The CDR3 totals 16 residues. The V gene end was trimmed by 4 bases and the J gene end by 2 bases; junction bases not matched to a gene: 9. The germline gives CDR1 SGHRS, CDR2 YFSETQ. The DNA of the CDR3 is TGCGCCAGCAGCCTCAATGGACAGGGTATCACAGATACGCAGTATTTT. Translation: CASSLNGQGITDTQYF.

This clone was seen only a few times. The CDR3 DNA reads as TGTGCCAGCAGCCGCGGAGGGGCCGACACCGGGGAGCTGTTTTTT. Protein: CASSRGGADTGELFF. This rearrangement joins TRBV7-9 to TRBJ2-2, with D possibly being TRBD2 (6 bases). V was pared by 5 bases and J by 3 bases, with 13 bases between. The germline CDR1 and CDR2 sequences are SEHNR and FQNEAQ (reference sequence). This CDR3 has 15 amino acids. Full variable domain (missing parts from reference TRBV7-9 and TRBJ2-2): DTGVSQNPRHKITKRGQNVTFRCDPISEHNRLYWYRQTLGQGPEFLTYFQNEAQLEKSRLLSDRFSAERPKGSFSTLEIQRTEQGDSAMYLCASSRGGADTGELFFGEGSRLTVL.

This clone has more than one count but fewer than ten. The chain combines TRBV5-4 with TRBJ1-2; D is unresolved. CDR1 and CDR2 from the germline V gene are SGHNT and YYREEE (reference sequence). The CDR3 is made up of 15 amino acids. V shed 4 bases and J shed 8 bases, with 21 bases lying between them. This CDR3 reads CASSLFNLEGGGYTF. The CDR3 nucleotides are TGTGCCAGCAGCCTCTTCAATTTAGAAGGAGGAGGCTACACCTTC.

The chain employs TRBV4-1 and TRBJ1-2, with 9 bases matching TRBD1. The junction had 3 bases not matched to a gene; V was cut back by 3 bases and J by 7 bases. This CDR3 contains 13 residues. The germline CDR1 and CDR2 sequences are MGHRA and YSYEKL. CDR3 sequence (DNA): TGCGCCAGCAGCCAGGGACAGGGAGGTGGCTACACCTTC. Its translation: CASSQGQGGGYTF.

In its sample, this clone was seen a few times. The chain uses TRBV6-1 and TRBJ2-7; TRBD1 matches at 9 bases. Per the germline V gene, CDR1 is MNHNS and CDR2 is SASEGT. With V trimmed by 1 base and J by 4 bases, 5 bases remained unmatched. CDR3 length: 15 amino acids. The CDR3 region has the DNA TGTGCCAGCAGTGAAGAAGGGACAGGGCGATACGAGCAGTACTTC. As protein: CASSEEGTGRYEQYF.